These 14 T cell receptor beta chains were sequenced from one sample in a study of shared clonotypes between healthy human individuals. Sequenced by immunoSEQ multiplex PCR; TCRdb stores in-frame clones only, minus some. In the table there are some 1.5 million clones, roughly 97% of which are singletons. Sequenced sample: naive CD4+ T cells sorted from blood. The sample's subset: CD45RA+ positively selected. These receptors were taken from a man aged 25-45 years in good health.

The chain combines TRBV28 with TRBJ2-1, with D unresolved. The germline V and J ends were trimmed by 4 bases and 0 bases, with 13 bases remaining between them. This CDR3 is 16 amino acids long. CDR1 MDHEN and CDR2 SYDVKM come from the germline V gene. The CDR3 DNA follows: TGTGCCAGCAGTTCCAAGTTCTCACCCTCCTACAATGAGCAGTTCTTC. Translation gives CASSSKFSPSYNEQFF.

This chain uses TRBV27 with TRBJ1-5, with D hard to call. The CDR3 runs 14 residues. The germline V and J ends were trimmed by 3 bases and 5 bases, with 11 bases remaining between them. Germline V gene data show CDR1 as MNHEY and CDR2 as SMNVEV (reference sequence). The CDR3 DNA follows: TGTGCCAGCAGTTTGAGGATGGAGTATCAGCCCCAGCATTTT. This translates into CASSLRMEYQPQHF.

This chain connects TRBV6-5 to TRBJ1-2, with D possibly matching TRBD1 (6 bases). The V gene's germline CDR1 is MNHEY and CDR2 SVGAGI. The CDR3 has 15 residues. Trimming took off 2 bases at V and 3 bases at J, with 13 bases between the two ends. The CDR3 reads CASSYHRVQDYGYTF. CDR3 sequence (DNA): TGTGCCAGCAGTTACCACAGGGTCCAGGACTATGGCTACACCTTC.

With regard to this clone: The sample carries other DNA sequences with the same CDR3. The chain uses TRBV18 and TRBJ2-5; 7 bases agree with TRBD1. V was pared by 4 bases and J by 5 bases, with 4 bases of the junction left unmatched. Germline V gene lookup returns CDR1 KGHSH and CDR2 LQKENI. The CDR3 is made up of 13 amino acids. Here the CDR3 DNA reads TGTGCCAGCTCACGTGACAGGGAGGAGACCCAGTACTTC. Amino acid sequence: CASSRDREETQYF.

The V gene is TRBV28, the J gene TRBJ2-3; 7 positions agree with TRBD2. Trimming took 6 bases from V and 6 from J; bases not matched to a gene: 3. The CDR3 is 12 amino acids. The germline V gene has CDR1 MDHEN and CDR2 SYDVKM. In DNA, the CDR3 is TGTGCCAGCAGCTCCGGGGGGGATACGCAGTATTTT. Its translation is CASSSGGDTQYF.

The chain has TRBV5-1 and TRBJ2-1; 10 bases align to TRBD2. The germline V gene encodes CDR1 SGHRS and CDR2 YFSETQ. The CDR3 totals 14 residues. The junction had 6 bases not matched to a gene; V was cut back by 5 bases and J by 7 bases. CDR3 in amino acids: CASRPGLALNEQFF. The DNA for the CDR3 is TGCGCCAGCAGGCCGGGACTAGCGCTAAATGAGCAGTTCTTC.

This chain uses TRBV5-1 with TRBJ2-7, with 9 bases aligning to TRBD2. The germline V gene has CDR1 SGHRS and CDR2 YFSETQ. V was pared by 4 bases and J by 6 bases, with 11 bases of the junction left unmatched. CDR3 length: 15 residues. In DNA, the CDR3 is TGCGCCAGCAGCCCATTAGCGGGAGTAGTTTTCGAGCAGTACTTC. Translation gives CASSPLAGVVFEQYF.

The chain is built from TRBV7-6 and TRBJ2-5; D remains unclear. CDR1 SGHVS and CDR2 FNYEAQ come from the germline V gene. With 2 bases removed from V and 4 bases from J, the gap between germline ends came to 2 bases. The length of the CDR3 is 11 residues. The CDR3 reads CASSLTETQYF. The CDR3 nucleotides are TGTGCCAGCAGCTTAACAGAGACCCAGTACTTC. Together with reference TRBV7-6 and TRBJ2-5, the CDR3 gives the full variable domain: GAGVSQSPRYKVTKRGQDVALRCDPISGHVSLYWYRQALGQGPEFLTYFNYEAQQDKSGLPNDRFSAERPEGSISTLTIQRTEQRDSAMYRCASSLTETQYFGPGTRLLVL.

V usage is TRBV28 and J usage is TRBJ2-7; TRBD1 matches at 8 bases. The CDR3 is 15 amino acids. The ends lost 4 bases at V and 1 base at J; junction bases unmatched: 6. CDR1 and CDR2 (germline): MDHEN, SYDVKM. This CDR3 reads CASSSVGTGSYEQYF. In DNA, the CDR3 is TGTGCCAGCAGTTCCGTCGGGACAGGTTCCTACGAGCAGTACTTC.

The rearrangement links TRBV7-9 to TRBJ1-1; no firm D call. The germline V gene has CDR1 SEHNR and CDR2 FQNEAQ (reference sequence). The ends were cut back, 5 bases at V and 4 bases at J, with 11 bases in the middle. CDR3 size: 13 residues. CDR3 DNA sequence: TGTGCCAGCAGCGCACAAGGTTCCACTGAAGCTTTCTTT. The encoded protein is CASSAQGSTEAFF.

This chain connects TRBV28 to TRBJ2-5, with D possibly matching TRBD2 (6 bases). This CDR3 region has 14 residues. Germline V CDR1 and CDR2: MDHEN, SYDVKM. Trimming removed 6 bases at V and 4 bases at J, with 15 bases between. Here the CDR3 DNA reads TGTGCCAGCAGCCCCCCCGGAGGGAGAGAGACCCAGTACTTC. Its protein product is CASSPPGGRETQYF.

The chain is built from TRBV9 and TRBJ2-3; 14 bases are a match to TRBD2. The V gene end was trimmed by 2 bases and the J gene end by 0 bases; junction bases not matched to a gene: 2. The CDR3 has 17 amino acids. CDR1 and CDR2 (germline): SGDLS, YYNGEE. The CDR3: CASSVGTSGGSTDTQYF. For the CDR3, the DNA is TGTGCCAGCAGCGTCGGGACTAGCGGGGGTAGCACAGATACGCAGTATTTT.

CDR3 residues: CASSITAASLSYEQYF. The CDR3 coding sequence is TGTGCCAGTAGTATTACAGCGGCCTCTTTATCCTACGAGCAGTACTTC. This chain connects TRBV19 to TRBJ2-7; weak D call: TRBD2 (5 bases). The CDR3 covers 16 residues. Per germline, CDR1 LNHDA and CDR2 SQIVND (reference sequence). Trimming cost V 3 bases and J 1 base, with 16 bases left between them.

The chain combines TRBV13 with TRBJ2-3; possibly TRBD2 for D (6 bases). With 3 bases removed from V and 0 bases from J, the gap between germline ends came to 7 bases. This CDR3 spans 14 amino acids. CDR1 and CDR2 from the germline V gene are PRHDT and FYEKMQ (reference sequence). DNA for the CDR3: TGTGCCAGCAGCTTCGGGACTAGCACAGATACGCAGTATTTT. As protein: CASSFGTSTDTQYF.